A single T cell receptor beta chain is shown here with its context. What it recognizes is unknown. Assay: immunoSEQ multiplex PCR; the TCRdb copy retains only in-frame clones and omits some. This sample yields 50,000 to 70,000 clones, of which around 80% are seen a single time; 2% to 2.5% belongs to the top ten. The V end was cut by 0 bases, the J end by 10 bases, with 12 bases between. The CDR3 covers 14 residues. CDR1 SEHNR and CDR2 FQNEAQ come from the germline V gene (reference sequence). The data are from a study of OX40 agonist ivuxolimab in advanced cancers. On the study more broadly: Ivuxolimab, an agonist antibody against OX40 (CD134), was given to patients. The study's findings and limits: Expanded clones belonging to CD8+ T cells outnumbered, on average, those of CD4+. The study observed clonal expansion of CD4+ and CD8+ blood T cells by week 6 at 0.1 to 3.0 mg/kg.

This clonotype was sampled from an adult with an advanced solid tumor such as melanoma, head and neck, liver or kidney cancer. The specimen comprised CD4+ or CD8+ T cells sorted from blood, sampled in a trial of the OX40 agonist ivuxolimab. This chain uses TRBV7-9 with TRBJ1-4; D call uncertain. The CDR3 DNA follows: TGTGCCAGCAGCTTAGCCCCTAATTACGTAAAACTGTTTTTT. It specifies CASSLAPNYVKLFF.